This TCR beta chain was documented in a study of cytomegalovirus exposure and HLA in healthy donors. In this sample, this clone turned up once. Antigen unknown. Findings and limits, study-wide: Under 20,000 TCR beta sequences were associated with HLA alleles at 0.05 false discovery rate in a later analysis.

PCR was performed using 60 Vbeta and 13 Jbeta primers. The repertoire was sequenced with immunoSEQ multiplex PCR; TCRdb's copy has only in-frame clones and lacks some. The sample has some 170,000 clones, roughly nine tenths seen once. The sequence was collected from a woman aged 25 to 39 in good health and CMV-seronegative. The sample consisted of PBMCs.

CDR3 nucleotide sequence: TGCGCCAGCAGCTTGGCTGGGAGGGACACCGGGGAGCTGTTTTTT. Its protein product is CASSLAGRDTGELFF. The chain has TRBV5-1 and TRBJ2-2, with TRBD2 matching 7 bases. Per the germline V gene, CDR1 is SGHRS and CDR2 is YFSETQ. The CDR3 sequence is 15 residues long. V was pared by 0 bases and J by 3 bases, with 2 bases of the junction left unmatched.